What follows describes a single T cell receptor (beta chain). The data stem from a study of blood T cell repertoires in COVID-19. Study details: Samples representing acute and convalescent COVID-19 were sourced from the United States, Italy and Spain. Sample material is recorded as cDNA or gDNA derived from T cells, B-cell-depleted T cells, or PBMCs.

In the original workflow: Estimates of nucleated cell counts were drawn from the amplification of reference gene primers. TCRdb keeps only in-frame clones here, not all; method: immunoSEQ multiplex PCR. The V and J calls and clone size were taken over from that table, and D and trimming were inferred from the DNA. The sample has about 180,000 clones, 75% to 80% seen once. The sequencing sample was made of peripheral blood. The receptor comes from a woman aged 70-85 years with acute or convalescent COVID-19.

CDR3 loop: CASSFNTANYGYTF. DNA of the CDR3: TGTGCCAGCAGCTTCAACACCGCTAACTATGGCTACACCTTC. The genes are TRBV5-5 and TRBJ1-2; D not certain. With 2 bases removed from V and 0 bases from J, the gap between germline ends came to 8 bases. Germline-derived CDR1 and CDR2 are SGHKS and YYEKEE (reference sequence). The CDR3 sequence is 14 residues long.